These 16 T cell receptor beta chains originate from one sample sequenced in a study of T cell changes during pregnancy in multiple sclerosis. Assay: immunoSEQ multiplex PCR; the TCRdb copy retains only in-frame clones and omits some. The sample consists of about 69,000 clones, approximately 91% of them appearing once. The specimen comprised peripheral blood, sampled in the third trimester of pregnancy. These receptors all come from a female donor with multiple sclerosis, enrolled in a pregnancy study.

This chain joins TRBV5-4 and TRBJ2-5, with 7 nucleotides matching TRBD1. The V segment lost 3 bases and the J segment 0 bases; nucleotides outside the gene matches: 8. Germline assignment: CDR1 SGHNT and CDR2 YYREEE (reference sequence). The CDR3 is made up of 16 amino acids. The CDR3 bases are TGTGCCAGCAGCTCGCCGGGACAGATATACCAAGAGACCCAGTACTTC. Protein product: CASSSPGQIYQETQYF.

The chain recombines TRBV30 with TRBJ1-2; TRBD1 aligns across 7 bases. Germline values: CDR1 GTSNPN, CDR2 SVGIG (reference sequence). The J segment lost 4 bases and the V segment lost 0 bases, leaving 2 bases of the junction unmatched. The CDR3 spans 13 residues. The CDR3 loop reads CAWSVPGGYGYTF. CDR3 coding DNA: TGTGCCTGGAGTGTACCAGGGGGCTATGGCTACACCTTC.

The rearrangement uses TRBV15 and TRBJ2-3; 11 nucleotides line up with TRBD2. Germline V gene lookup returns CDR1 LNHNV and CDR2 YYDKDF (reference sequence). The CDR3 runs to 15 residues. Germline trimming cut 1 base from V and 4 bases from J; bases unmatched to any gene: 1. Written as DNA, the CDR3 is TGTGCCACCAGCAGAGTAGCGGGGGGGCCAGATACGCAGTATTTT. As protein: CATSRVAGGPDTQYF.

This chain links TRBV7-2 with TRBJ2-1, with 8 bases fitting TRBD2. This CDR3 comprises 16 residues. Germline values: CDR1 SGHTA, CDR2 FQGNSA. With V trimmed by 7 bases and J by 2 bases, 10 bases remained unmatched. The CDR3 DNA follows: TGTGCCAGCATCAAAGCGGGGGCCCGAACCTACAATGAGCAGTTCTTC. It is translated as CASIKAGARTYNEQFF.

The J gene is TRBJ1-6, the V gene TRBV27; D uncertain. Germline assignment: CDR1 MNHEY and CDR2 SMNVEV (reference sequence). Trimming pared 2 bases from V and 4 bases from J, leaving 6 bases between. CDR3 size: 14 residues. The CDR3 region has the DNA TGTGCCAGCAGTTTAGAGGATTATAATTCACCCCTCCACTTT. Translated, it gives CASSLEDYNSPLHF.

V is TRBV10-2 and J is TRBJ1-2, with 8 positions matching TRBD1. The germline CDR1 and CDR2 sequences are WSHSY and SAAADI. J was trimmed by 7 bases and V by 6 bases; bases with no gene match: 10. The CDR3 loop spans 14 amino acids. This CDR3 is CASRADRGRRGYTF. CDR3 coding DNA: TGCGCCAGCAGAGCCGACAGGGGACGACGTGGCTACACCTTC.

This sequence joins TRBV29-1 and TRBJ2-3, with 9 positions matching TRBD2. This CDR3 spans 16 amino acids. Germline V gives CDR1 SQVTM, CDR2 ANQGSEA. V shed 3 bases, J shed 0 bases, and the junction held 7 bases outside the gene matches. The CDR3 nucleotides are TGCAGCGTTGATAGCGGGGGCCGTGCTAGCACAGATACGCAGTATTTT. This gives the protein CSVDSGGRASTDTQYF.

The CDR3 DNA reads TGTGCCAGCAGCTTGGTGGGCGGGGGGTTGTACAATGAGCAGTTCTTC. Translating it yields CASSLVGGGLYNEQFF. The chain employs TRBV5-6 and TRBJ2-1, with 8 positions matching TRBD2. With 0 bases clipped from V and 4 bases from J, the junction kept 6 bases outside the gene matches. The CDR3 loop spans 16 amino acids. Germline-derived CDR1 and CDR2 are SGHDT and YYEEEE.

The chain is built from TRBV4-1 and TRBJ1-6; weak D call: TRBD1 (5 bases). Trimming removed 3 bases from V and 3 bases from J, with 12 bases in between. Germline V CDR1 and CDR2: MGHRA, YSYEKL. The CDR3 length is 16 residues. CDR3 region: CASSQTSTDYNSPLHF. The CDR3, as DNA: TGCGCCAGCAGCCAGACATCGACAGACTATAATTCACCCCTCCACTTT.

The chain uses TRBV5-6 and TRBJ1-6, with no clear D. Germline CDR1 SGHDT, CDR2 YYEEEE. CDR3 length: 14 residues. Trimming pared 2 bases from V and 7 bases from J, leaving 10 bases between. CDR3 protein: CASSFPSQNSPLHF. CDR3 nucleotides: TGTGCCAGCAGCTTCCCGTCGCAGAATTCACCCCTCCACTTT.

The chain recombines TRBV5-1 with TRBJ2-2, with 7 bases fitting TRBD1. Trimming took 2 bases from V and 2 from J; bases not matched to a gene: 6. The CDR3 loop spans 16 amino acids. CDR1 and CDR2 from the germline V gene are SGHRS and YFSETQ. CDR3 in amino acids: CASSFRRGLNTGELFF. CDR3 DNA sequence: TGCGCCAGCAGCTTTAGAAGGGGGCTCAACACCGGGGAGCTGTTTTTT.

The V call is TRBV14, the J call TRBJ1-1, with a tentative D call TRBD1 (5 bases). Per the germline V gene, CDR1 is SGHDN and CDR2 is FVKESK. Trimming left V 1 base short and J 2 bases short, with 11 bases between. The CDR3 has 15 amino acids. The CDR3, as DNA: TGTGCCAGCAGCCAAGCGGGGGTCAGCAACACTGAAGCTTTCTTT. Amino acid sequence: CASSQAGVSNTEAFF.

V usage is TRBV5-1 and J usage is TRBJ1-2; D may be TRBD1 (5 bases). V shed 1 base and J shed 6 bases, with 22 bases lying between them. The germline gives CDR1 SGHRS, CDR2 YFSETQ. CDR3 size: 17 residues. CDR3 nucleotide sequence: TGCGCCAGCAGCTTGTTAGCACACCCGACAGACTCAAATGGCTACACCTTC. Protein sequence: CASSLLAHPTDSNGYTF.

The chain combines TRBV28 with TRBJ1-2, with 10 bases that match TRBD1. Germline values: CDR1 MDHEN, CDR2 SYDVKM. This CDR3 is built from 14 residues. Trimming at V came to 4 bases and at J to 2 bases, leaving 1 base not matched to a gene. The CDR3 sequence is CASSSTGGNYGYTF. As DNA, the CDR3 is TGTGCCAGCAGTTCGACAGGGGGCAACTATGGCTACACCTTC.

The V call is TRBV6-5, the J call TRBJ1-5; TRBD1 matches at 7 bases. Germline lookup yields CDR1 MNHEY and CDR2 SVGAGI. After removal of 6 bases from V and 5 bases from J, the junction contained 4 bases not matched to a gene. The CDR3 loop spans 13 amino acids. In nucleotides, the CDR3 is TGTGCCAGCAGACAGGGGAGAGATCAGCCCCAGCATTTT. Translated, it gives CASRQGRDQPQHF.

The chain's CDR3 is CASSLFPLTGNTGELFF. The CDR3 bases are TGCGCCAGCAGCTTGTTCCCGCTGACAGGGAACACCGGGGAGCTGTTTTTT. V gene TRBV5-1 combines with J gene TRBJ2-2; weak D call: TRBD1 (6 bases). The CDR3 length is 17 residues. Trimming shortened V by 1 base and J by 1 base, and 14 bases separated the two germline ends. Germline assignment: CDR1 SGHRS and CDR2 YFSETQ.